This TCR beta chain originates from a study of T cells in localized non-small cell lung cancer. CDR1 is MNHGY, CDR2 SAAAGT, per germline. The CDR3 totals 15 residues. V dropped 3 bases and J dropped 0 bases, with 10 bases sitting between them. Sequenced by immunoSEQ multiplex PCR; TCRdb stores in-frame clones only, minus some. Altogether thousands of clones are present, about a quarter being singletons, with the ten largest covering more than 9.5%. The TCR sequence derives from a woman aged 35-70 years with stage I lung adenocarcinoma. This chain joins TRBV6-8 and TRBJ2-3; D might be TRBD1 (5 bases). This specimen consisted of normal lung tissue next to the tumor, obtained before any cancer treatment. The CDR3 loop is CASSYFDSSTDTQYF. The CDR3 coding sequence is TGTGCCAGCAGTTATTTCGACAGTAGCACAGATACGCAGTATTTT.